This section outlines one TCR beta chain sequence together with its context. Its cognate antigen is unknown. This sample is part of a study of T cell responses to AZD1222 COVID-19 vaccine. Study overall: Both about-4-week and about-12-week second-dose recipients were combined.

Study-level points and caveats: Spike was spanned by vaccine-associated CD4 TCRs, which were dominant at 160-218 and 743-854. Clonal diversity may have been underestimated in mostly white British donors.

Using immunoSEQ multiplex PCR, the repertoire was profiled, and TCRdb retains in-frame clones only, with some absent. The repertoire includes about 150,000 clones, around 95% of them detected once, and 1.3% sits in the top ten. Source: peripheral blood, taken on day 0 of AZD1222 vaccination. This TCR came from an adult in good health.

The CDR3 spells CASSQRPSESGNEQFF. In DNA, the CDR3 is TGTGCCAGCAGCCAACGCCCTAGCGAATCTGGGAATGAGCAGTTCTTC. The V gene is TRBV4-2, the J gene TRBJ2-1, with D possibly TRBD2 on 6 matching bases. Germline assignment: CDR1 LGHNA and CDR2 YNFKEQ. The CDR3 covers 16 residues. The V gene lost 2 bases and the J gene lost 7 bases, with 18 bases spanning the gap.